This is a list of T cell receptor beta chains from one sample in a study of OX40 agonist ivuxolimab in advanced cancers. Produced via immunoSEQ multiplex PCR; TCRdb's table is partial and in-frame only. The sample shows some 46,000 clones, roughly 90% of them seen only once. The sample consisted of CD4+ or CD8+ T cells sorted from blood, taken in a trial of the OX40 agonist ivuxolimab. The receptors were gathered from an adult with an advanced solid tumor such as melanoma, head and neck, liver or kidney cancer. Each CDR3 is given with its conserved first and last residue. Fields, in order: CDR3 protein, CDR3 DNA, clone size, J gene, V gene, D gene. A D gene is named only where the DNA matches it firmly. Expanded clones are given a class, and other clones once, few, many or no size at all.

CDR3 protein: CASSVGAGEDTQYF
CDR3 DNA: TGTGCCAGCAGCGTAGGAGCGGGTGAAGATACGCAGTATTTT
clone size: -
J gene: TRBJ2-3
V gene: TRBV9
D gene: -

CDR3 protein: CASLRTGDRKLFF
CDR3 DNA: TGTGCCAGCCTCAGGACAGGGGATAGAAAACTGTTTTTT
clone size: -
J gene: TRBJ1-4
V gene: TRBV27
D gene: TRBD1

CDR3 protein: CASSYSAYNEQFF
CDR3 DNA: TGTGCCAGCAGCTATTCGGCCTACAATGAGCAGTTCTTC
clone size: -
J gene: TRBJ2-1
V gene: TRBV6-5
D gene: -

CDR3 protein: CASSLMGTEAFF
CDR3 DNA: TGTGCCAGCAGCTTAATGGGAACTGAAGCTTTCTTT
clone size: -
J gene: TRBJ1-1
V gene: TRBV7-9
D gene: -

CDR3 protein: CASSQDQGGYGYTF
CDR3 DNA: TGCGCCAGCAGCCAAGACCAGGGTGGCTATGGCTACACCTTC
clone size: -
J gene: TRBJ1-2
V gene: TRBV4-3
D gene: -

CDR3 protein: CASSAPGQGIRNTEAFF
CDR3 DNA: TGTGCCAGCAGCGCCCCGGGACAGGGCATTAGGAACACTGAAGCTTTCTTT
clone size: -
J gene: TRBJ1-1
V gene: TRBV9
D gene: TRBD1

CDR3 protein: CAWSEYTGELFF
CDR3 DNA: TGTGCCTGGAGCGAATACACCGGGGAGCTGTTTTTT
clone size: -
J gene: TRBJ2-2
V gene: TRBV30
D gene: -

CDR3 protein: CASSLSPPGNEQFF
CDR3 DNA: TGTGCCAGCAGTTTGTCCCCCCCGGGCAATGAGCAGTTCTTC
clone size: -
J gene: TRBJ2-1
V gene: TRBV27
D gene: -

CDR3 protein: CASSLAAGVNEQFF
CDR3 DNA: TGTGCCAGCAGTTTAGCGGCTGGGGTGAATGAGCAGTTCTTC
clone size: few
J gene: TRBJ2-1
V gene: TRBV27
D gene: -

CDR3 protein: CASSYGSPNYGYTF
CDR3 DNA: TGTGCCAGCAGTTACGGCTCTCCTAACTATGGCTACACCTTC
clone size: -
J gene: TRBJ1-2
V gene: TRBV6-5
D gene: -